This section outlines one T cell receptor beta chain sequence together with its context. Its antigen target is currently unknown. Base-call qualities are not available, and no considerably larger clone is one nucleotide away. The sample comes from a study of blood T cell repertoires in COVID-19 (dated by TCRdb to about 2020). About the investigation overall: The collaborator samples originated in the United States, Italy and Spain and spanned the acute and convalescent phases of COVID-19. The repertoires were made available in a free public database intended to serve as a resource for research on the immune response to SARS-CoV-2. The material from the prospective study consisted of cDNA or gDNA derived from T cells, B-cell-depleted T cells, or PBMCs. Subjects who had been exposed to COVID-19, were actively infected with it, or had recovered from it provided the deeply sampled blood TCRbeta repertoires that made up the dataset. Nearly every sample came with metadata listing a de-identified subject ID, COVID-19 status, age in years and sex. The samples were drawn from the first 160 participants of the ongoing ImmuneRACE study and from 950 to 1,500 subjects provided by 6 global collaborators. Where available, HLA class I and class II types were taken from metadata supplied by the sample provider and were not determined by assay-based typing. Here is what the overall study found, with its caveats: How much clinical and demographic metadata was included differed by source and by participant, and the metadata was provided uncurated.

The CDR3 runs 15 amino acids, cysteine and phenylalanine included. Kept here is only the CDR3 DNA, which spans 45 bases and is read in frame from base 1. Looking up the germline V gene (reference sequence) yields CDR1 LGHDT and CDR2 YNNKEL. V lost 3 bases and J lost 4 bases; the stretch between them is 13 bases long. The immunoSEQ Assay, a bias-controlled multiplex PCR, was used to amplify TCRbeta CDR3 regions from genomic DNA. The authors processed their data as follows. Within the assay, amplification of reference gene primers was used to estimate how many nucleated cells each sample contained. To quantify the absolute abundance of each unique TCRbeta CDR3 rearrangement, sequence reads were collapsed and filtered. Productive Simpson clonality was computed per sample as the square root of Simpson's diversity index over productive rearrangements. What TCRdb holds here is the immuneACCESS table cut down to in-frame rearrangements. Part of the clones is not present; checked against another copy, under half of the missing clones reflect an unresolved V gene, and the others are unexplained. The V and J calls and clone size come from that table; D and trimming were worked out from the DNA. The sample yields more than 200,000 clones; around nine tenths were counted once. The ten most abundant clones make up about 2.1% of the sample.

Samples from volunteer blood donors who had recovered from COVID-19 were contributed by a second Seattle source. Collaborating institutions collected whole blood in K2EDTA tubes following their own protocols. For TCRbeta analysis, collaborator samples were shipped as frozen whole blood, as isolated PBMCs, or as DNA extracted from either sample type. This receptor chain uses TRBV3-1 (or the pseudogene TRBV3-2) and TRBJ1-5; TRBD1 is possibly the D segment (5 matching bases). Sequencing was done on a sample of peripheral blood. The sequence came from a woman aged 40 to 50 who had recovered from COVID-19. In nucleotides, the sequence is TGTGCCAGCAGCCAGGGGGGGGATTGGAATCAGCCCCAGCATTTT. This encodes CASSQGGDWNQPQHF.